Sequencing of this T cell receptor (beta chain) was carried out in a study of shared clonotypes between healthy human individuals. The CDR3 extends over 17 amino acids. Germline V gene sequence: CDR1 LNHDA, CDR2 SQIVND (reference sequence). The V segment lost 7 bases and the J segment 7 bases; nucleotides outside the gene matches: 15. The protocol was immunoSEQ multiplex PCR, while the TCRdb copy is restricted to in-frame clones and leaves out a portion. The sample consists of hundreds of thousands of clones, roughly 97% of them appearing once. The receptor's source is a woman in her 30s in good health. The rearrangement links TRBV19 to TRBJ2-3; 12 nucleotides align to TRBD1. The sequenced sample consisted of naive CD4+ T cells sorted from blood. Subset described: CD45RA+ positively selected. CDR3 region: CASTDPGQGAEGHTQYF. CDR3 DNA: TGTGCCAGTACCGACCCGGGACAGGGGGCGGAGGGTCATACGCAGTATTTT.